A single T cell receptor (beta chain) is shown here with its context. Its antigen specificity is not known. There are no base qualities to consult, and no much larger clone falls within one base. This sample is drawn from a study of shared clonotypes between healthy human individuals (dated by TCRdb to 2018 to 2021). General notes on the study: A couple of women and a few men aged 18 to 49 years were included in the cohort. For each donor, CD4 naive and CD4 memory were each run on three plates, CD8 naive on two plates, and CD8 memory on one plate. To estimate repertoire size and how much clonotype sharing occurs between individuals, the study deeply sequenced the blood TCR repertoires of five healthy adults. Different laboratories and diverse techniques were used to prepare libraries and sequence TCR repertoires, to increase sequencing depth and limit assay-specific biases. Each donor's leukapheresis produced roughly between roughly 0.9 and 8.9 billion PBMCs.

According to the germline V gene (reference sequence), CDR1 reads MNHEY and CDR2 reads SMNVEV. The CDR3 runs 14 residues from the cysteine to the phenylalanine. Here the CDR3 DNA is all that survives: 42 bases in frame from base 1. The trim is 7 bases for V and 2 bases for J, with a gap of 12 bases between the germline ends. The study at large found these results: Higher generation probabilities were observed for clonotypes shared by all four sorted-subset donors than for non-shared clonotypes. Across four donors, approximately 5% of naive CD4, 3% to 4% of naive CD8, about 2.3% of memory CD4, and roughly 0.41% of memory CD8 clonotypes were shared. The small number of donors limited the genetic and exposure-history diversity represented. Sampling was restricted to blood, and TCR repertoires in tissues likely differ from the TCR repertoires found in blood. Rarefaction of sorted-subset datasets indicated incomplete sequencing despite the large sequencing depth. Pairwise subsampling led to the expectation that sequencing depth would affect the degree of clonotype sharing among donors. Naive subsets generally had larger estimated clonotype richness than memory subsets did.

Using the deep immunoSEQ assay, TCR CDR3 regions were amplified from genomic DNA by multiplex PCR. Extracted genomic DNA from each cell subset was distributed evenly across all wells of several immunoSEQ 96-well plates, and each plate was treated as a replicate. For sorted subsets, each replicate PCR was loaded with roughly 0.2 ug genomic DNA, equivalent to approximately 33,000 T cell genomes. The purified libraries were quantified using a Qubit 3.0 fluorometer, sized with a Bioanalyzer 2100, and then quantified again using the KAPA Library Quantification kit. Every immunoSEQ 96-well plate was sequenced on a dedicated single-read 150-cycle Illumina NextSeq 550 flow cell. The study's processing was this. Because the immunoSEQ output included only junctional sequences and no quality scores, the filtering could not be the same as the filtering used for full-length reads. To assign V/J genes and CDR3, sequences were annotated using PyIR, a Python wrapper for IgBLAST v1.9, with IMGT germline references. Any read was removed if the V/J assignment was weak (E-value above 1e-6), the CDR3 was missing, or the read contained stop codons, out-of-frame junctions, or ambiguous translated residues. V3J clonotypes were defined as sequences sharing an identical inferred V gene, J gene, and CDR3 amino acid sequence. Percentage overlap between repertoires was calculated by dividing the number of shared unique clonotypes by the size of the smaller repertoire. Repertoire richness was assessed with RTK rarefaction, the Chao1 estimator, and Recon v2.1 estimates of unobserved clonotypes. Generation probabilities for all TCRbeta clonotypes obtained by the gDNA method from a handful of donors were computed using OLGA. The clones in this table, taken by TCRdb from immuneACCESS, are in-frame only. Not every clone is retained; where verified, under half of the shortfall comes from an unresolved V gene, and the cause of the rest is unknown. The DNA was the basis for D and trimming; V, J and clone size are from that table. The sample profile shows 630,000 or so clones; roughly 98% of them were found once. Less than 0.35% of the sample is taken by the ten largest.

CD8 naive samples were obtained by positive selection for CCR7 among CD45RO-negative cells, yielding a CD45RA+CCR7+ population from which TemRA cells were excluded. Donors were healthy HIV-negative adults with no recently reported acute infections or vaccinations. All donors were Caucasian adults living in Nashville, Tennessee, USA. After blood collection by leukapheresis, PBMCs were isolated using Ficoll-Histopaque density gradient centrifugation and then cryopreserved in the vapor phase of liquid nitrogen. Purity and quantity of every magnetically sorted T cell population were checked by analytical flow cytometry. Genomic DNA was isolated from every sorted fraction and measured by UV absorbance on a Nanodrop 2000c.

This receptor was obtained from a man aged 30 to 45 in good health. The sample consisted of naive CD8+ T cells sorted from blood. This specimen's cell subset or site label, interpreted: CD45RA+CCR7+. The V and J genes are TRBV27 and TRBJ1-5; the D segment cannot be called with confidence. For the CDR3, the sequence is CASTNGVGNQPQHF. DNA sequence: TGTGCCAGCACCAACGGGGTGGGCAATCAGCCCCAGCATTTT.